The entry that follows covers one TCR beta chain sequence. Its antigen remains unknown. The data are from a study of cytomegalovirus exposure and HLA in healthy donors. Whole-study findings and limits: The study reported that TCR beta sequences accurately predicted HLA-A and HLA-B alleles in most subjects. A cluster of highly shared sequence variants was likely a sequencing artifact.

This PCR relied on a set of 60 Vbeta primers and 13 Jbeta primers. The protocol was immunoSEQ multiplex PCR, while the TCRdb copy is restricted to in-frame clones and leaves out a portion. The record lists under 130,000 clones, of which the ten most abundant hold 3.5%. CDR1 LGHNA and CDR2 YSLEER come from the germline V gene. The CDR3 is made up of 13 amino acids. V gave up 1 base and J gave up 8 bases, with 9 bases separating them. The receptor was derived from a man aged 40-55 years in good health and CMV-seronegative. The chain couples TRBV4-3 to TRBJ2-1, with D possibly being TRBD2 (5 bases). The sample comprised PBMCs. The CDR3 sequence is CASSQVMRDEQFF. The CDR3 DNA is TGCGCCAGCAGCCAAGTTATGAGGGATGAGCAGTTCTTC.